In this sample, the clone carrying this T cell receptor (beta chain) turned up a few times. What it recognizes is unknown. The entry originates in a study of T cell repertoires in cytomegalovirus infection. About the research overall: It was recently identified HLA-C-restricted and well-studied HLA-B-restricted CMV epitopes that the study used. Indications came from public TCR beta signatures; they pointed to CMV infection and to a matching HLA type. Points from the study as a whole: HLA-C-restricted CMV clonotypes gave the most frequent clonotype in two of eight donors.

In TCRdb, the reads were re-called with MiXCR into one record per CDR3 protein. In the table there are some 800,000 distinct CDR3 sequences, less than 35% of which are singletons. The CDR3 has 16 residues. V was pared by 2 bases and J by 6 bases, with 19 bases between. Germline CDR1 reads MNHEY; CDR2 reads SVGAGI. This clonotype originated in a human donor in good health (CMV status not recorded). Some clones in this sample may be carry-over from other donors' samples. Sequences were derived from cultured CD8+ T cells from PBMCs, sampled from culture after CMV antigen stimulation. The chain uses TRBV6-5 and TRBJ1-1; maybe TRBD1 (6 bases). CDR3 in DNA: TGTGCCAGCAGTTACCGGACAGACCGTGTATTCGCTGAAGCTTTCTTT. This sequence encodes CASSYRTDRVFAEAFF.